Included here is one T cell receptor (beta chain) sequence, with context. Per the original data handling: Cell counts per sample came from amplifying reference gene primers. Assay: immunoSEQ multiplex PCR; the TCRdb copy retains only in-frame clones and omits some. V, J and clone size reflect that table, while D and trimming were determined from the DNA. The table includes around 39,000 clones, 80% detected once. CDR3 length: 14 residues. V shed 9 bases and J shed 6 bases, with 20 bases lying between them. Per the germline V gene, CDR1 is LNHDA and CDR2 is SQIVND (reference sequence). The data were taken from a study of blood T cell repertoires in COVID-19. Whole-study context: The study drew acute and convalescent COVID-19 samples from the United States, Italy and Spain. PBMCs, B-cell-depleted T cells, or T cells provided the cDNA or gDNA that made up the material.

The rearrangement links TRBV19 to TRBJ1-1; D perhaps matches TRBD1 (5 bases). This clonotype originated in a woman in her 70s with acute or convalescent COVID-19. Sequencing was done on a sample of peripheral blood. In DNA, the CDR3 is TGTGCCAGCGCGGTGGGGTCCGGAGGGGCTGAAGCTTTCTTT. Its protein is CASAVGSGGAEAFF.